This entry describes one TCR beta chain. The data derive from a study of blood T cell repertoires in COVID-19. As for the study in general: PBMCs, B-cell-depleted T cells, or T cells provided the cDNA or gDNA that made up the material.

Germline CDR1 reads MNHNS; CDR2 reads SASEGT. Trimming pared 3 bases from V and 4 bases from J, leaving 18 bases between. There are 16 residues in the CDR3. Original methodology: Amplification of reference gene primers was used by the study to estimate nucleated cell counts. Clones were sequenced by immunoSEQ multiplex PCR, and TCRdb holds only the in-frame ones, with some missing. The DNA was the basis for D and trimming; V, J and clone size are from that table. The sample lists roughly 200,000 clones; approximately 89% were seen once. J is TRBJ2-5 and V is TRBV6-1, with D possibly TRBD2 on 6 matching bases. The TCR comes from a woman aged 25 to 39 with acute or convalescent COVID-19. Sequences were obtained from peripheral blood. The DNA of the CDR3 is TGTGCCAGCAGTGACTTCTTTAGCGGAGACTCAGAGACCCAGTACTTC. Protein product: CASSDFFSGDSETQYF.